The rows below give T cell receptor beta chains drawn from one sample of a study of follicular helper T cells after annual influenza vaccination. Profiling relied on immunoSEQ multiplex PCR, and the TCRdb table lists in-frame clones only, not all of them. The sample consists of 10,000 or so clones, around 84% of them appearing once. The material sequenced was CXCR5- memory CD4+ T cells sorted from blood, taken on the day of influenza vaccination. The source is an adult who received the influenza vaccine. Both conserved end residues are part of each CDR3. Fields, in order: D gene, V gene, J gene, clone size, CDR3 DNA, CDR3 protein. D genes are given only for firm matches. Expanded clones are given a class, and other clones once, few, many or no size at all.

d_gene: .; v_gene: TRBV21-1; j_gene: TRBJ1-5; abundance: .; CDR3nt: TGTGCCAGCAGGGAGAGCTGGGTAGGCCAGCCCCAGCATTTT; CDR3aa: CASRESWVGQPQHF
d_gene: .; v_gene: TRBV6-5; j_gene: TRBJ2-3; abundance: .; CDR3nt: TGTGCCAGCAGTTACCAGGTGTCTAGCACAGATACGCAGTATTTT; CDR3aa: CASSYQVSSTDTQYF
d_gene: TRBD1; v_gene: TRBV7-2; j_gene: TRBJ1-4; abundance: once; CDR3nt: TGTGCCAGCAGCCCCCGGACCGGGACAGGGTTTGAAAAACTGTTTTTT; CDR3aa: CASSPRTGTGFEKLFF
d_gene: TRBD1; v_gene: TRBV9; j_gene: TRBJ1-6; abundance: .; CDR3nt: TGTGCCAGCAGCCCGACAGGGACGGTAGTTTCACCCCTCCACTTT; CDR3aa: CASSPTGTVVSPLHF
d_gene: .; v_gene: TRBV7-3; j_gene: TRBJ2-2; abundance: .; CDR3nt: TGTGCCAGCAGCTCTGGGGCTGGGACCGGGGAGCTGTTTTTT; CDR3aa: CASSSGAGTGELFF
d_gene: .; v_gene: TRBV10-3; j_gene: TRBJ2-7; abundance: once; CDR3nt: TGTGCCATCAGGGGTACCCTTGAAGACGAGCAGTACTTC; CDR3aa: CAIRGTLEDEQYF
d_gene: .; v_gene: TRBV6-6; j_gene: TRBJ2-7; abundance: few; CDR3nt: TGTGCCAGCAGTCACGGGCCCTCCTACGAGCAGTACTTC; CDR3aa: CASSHGPSYEQYF
d_gene: .; v_gene: TRBV6-1; j_gene: TRBJ2-1; abundance: .; CDR3nt: TGTGCCAGCTCCCCGGCGGAGGCCTACAATGAGCAGTTCTTC; CDR3aa: CASSPAEAYNEQFF
d_gene: .; v_gene: TRBV5-4; j_gene: TRBJ1-2; abundance: .; CDR3nt: TGTGCCAGCAGCTTTGGGGGCGCCTATGGCTACACCTTC; CDR3aa: CASSFGGAYGYTF
d_gene: .; v_gene: TRBV7-2; j_gene: TRBJ1-4; abundance: once; CDR3nt: TGTGCCAGCAGCTTAAATGAAAAACTGTTTTTT; CDR3aa: CASSLNEKLFF
d_gene: .; v_gene: TRBV19; j_gene: TRBJ1-6; abundance: .; CDR3nt: TGTGCCAGTAGTCCCGGGTTAAATTCACCCCTCCACTTT; CDR3aa: CASSPGLNSPLHF
d_gene: .; v_gene: TRBV7-2; j_gene: TRBJ2-4; abundance: .; CDR3nt: TGTGCCAGCAGCTTAATACAAAACATTCAGTACTTC; CDR3aa: CASSLIQNIQYF
d_gene: .; v_gene: TRBV9; j_gene: TRBJ2-2; abundance: .; CDR3nt: TGTGCCAGCAGCGTATTTAGAACGTATAACACCGGGGAGCTGTTTTTT; CDR3aa: CASSVFRTYNTGELFF
d_gene: .; v_gene: TRBV6-5; j_gene: TRBJ2-5; abundance: .; CDR3nt: TGTGCCAGCAGTTACTCGAGGCGGGAGACCCAGTACTTC; CDR3aa: CASSYSRRETQYF
d_gene: .; v_gene: TRBV28; j_gene: TRBJ2-3; abundance: .; CDR3nt: TGTGCCAGCAGTTTAACGGGACTTGATTTCACAGATACGCAGTATTTT; CDR3aa: CASSLTGLDFTDTQYF
d_gene: .; v_gene: TRBV6-1; j_gene: TRBJ2-1; abundance: .; CDR3nt: TGTGCCAGCAGTGAGGACCTGACTAGTCATGAGCAGTTCTTC; CDR3aa: CASSEDLTSHEQFF
d_gene: TRBD2; v_gene: TRBV5-4; j_gene: TRBJ2-5; abundance: .; CDR3nt: TGTGCCAGCAGTTTTAGCGGGAGGCTGGAGACCCAGTACTTC; CDR3aa: CASSFSGRLETQYF
d_gene: .; v_gene: TRBV6-5; j_gene: TRBJ2-1; abundance: .; CDR3nt: TGTGCCAGCAGCCACGTGCTAGCGACTTACAATGAGCAGTTCTTC; CDR3aa: CASSHVLATYNEQFF
d_gene: TRBD1; v_gene: TRBV4-2; j_gene: TRBJ1-4; abundance: .; CDR3nt: TGTGCCAGCAGCCAAGCCGAGGGGGCGCAAAATGAAAAACTGTTTTTT; CDR3aa: CASSQAEGAQNEKLFF
d_gene: TRBD1; v_gene: TRBV29-1; j_gene: TRBJ2-1; abundance: once; CDR3nt: TGCAGCGTTGAGGGTTACAGGGGTTACAATGAGCAGTTCTTC; CDR3aa: CSVEGYRGYNEQFF
d_gene: .; v_gene: TRBV11-1; j_gene: TRBJ2-2; abundance: .; CDR3nt: TGTGCCAGCAGCCTCCGGTGGGCGAGCACCGGGGAGCTGTTTTTT; CDR3aa: CASSLRWASTGELFF
d_gene: .; v_gene: TRBV6-5; j_gene: TRBJ1-1; abundance: .; CDR3nt: TGTGCCAGCAGTTACATGGGGGATGCAGCTTTCTTT; CDR3aa: CASSYMGDAAFF